Reported below is one T cell receptor (beta chain). The antigen is undetermined. TCRdb processed the 5' RACE reads again and assigns one entry to each CDR3 protein, with no DNA. This sample's table reports about 150,000 distinct CDR3 sequences. The data were taken from a study of T cells expressing NK-cell markers. Study-wide background: Cells sorted as CD3+CD56+NKG2C+, CD3+CD56+NKG2C- and CD3+CD56-NKG2C+ T cells supplied the TCR beta repertoires. Most of the eight sequenced donors were classified as HCMV-seropositive, and one was classified as seronegative. General study results and limits: In roughly six donors, dominant CD3+CD56+NKG2C+ clonotypes ranked among the top 10 CD8+ clonotypes. Nothing established the HCMV specificity of expanded NKG2C+ T cell clones.

Germline V gene lookup returns CDR1 SGHVS and CDR2 FNYEAQ. This CDR3 contains 14 residues. The specimen was blood T cells: a sorted CD56 or NKG2C T cell subset, CD4+ or CD8+ T cells, or bulk PBMC T cells (not recorded which). The receptor's source is a woman aged 50 to 60 in good health. The chain has TRBV7-6 and TRBJ2-3; TCRdb designates TRBD2, a call that cannot be tested without DNA. The CDR3 sequence is CASSPLAGADTQYF.